Each of the 14 T cell receptor beta chains below was sequenced from the same sample in a study of T cell repertoires in cytomegalovirus infection. Each CDR3 protein gets one entry after TCRdb re-called the reads with MiXCR. The table shows some 400,000 distinct CDR3 sequences, with under 40% occurring only once. Sequenced: PBMCs. The receptors stem from a human donor in good health (CMV status not recorded). Some clones in this sample may be carry-over from other donors' samples.

The genes are TRBV20-1 and TRBJ1-3; possible D gene TRBD1, 5 bases. V lost 5 bases to trimming and J lost 4 bases, with 24 bases between them. The CDR3 spans 17 residues. CDR1 and CDR2 from the germline V gene are DFQATT and SNEGSKA (reference sequence). The CDR3 reads CSAVMGVQPLGGNTIYF. Written as DNA, the CDR3 is TGCAGTGCTGTGATGGGGGTACAACCTCTCGGAGGAAACACCATATATTTT.

Points on this clonotype: The junction departs from germline at one end; a sequencing error may be responsible. The chain carries TRBV6-6 and TRBJ2-7, with 9 positions matching TRBD1. The germline gives CDR1 MNHNY, CDR2 SVGAGI (reference sequence). This CDR3 comprises 16 residues. The CDR3: CANSYPGTGRTYEQYF. Written as DNA, the CDR3 is TGTGCCAACAGTTACCCAGGGACAGGGAGGACCTACGAGCAGTACTTC.

Points on this clonotype: A much larger clone lies one base from this, so it may be a read error. The CDR3 does not close with the conserved phenylalanine or tryptophan, likely indicating a read error. The chain is built from TRBV7-8 and TRBJ2-1; possible D gene TRBD2, 5 bases. V was cut by 1 base and J by 2 bases, with 9 bases left in between. From germline, CDR1 is SGHVS and CDR2 FQNEAQ. CDR3 length: 15 amino acids. CDR3 sequence reads: CASSLEGGPYNEQFL. The CDR3 DNA sequence: TGTGCCAGCAGCTTAGAGGGCGGGCCCTACAATGAGCAGTTCTTA.

This clonotype appeared a few times. The rearrangement links TRBV7-2 to TRBJ2-2; 7 nucleotides line up with TRBD1. The CDR3 is 14 residues long. Germline V gene data show CDR1 as SGHTA and CDR2 as FQGNSA. The V gene end was trimmed by 7 bases and the J gene end by 3 bases; junction bases not matched to a gene: 5. Here the CDR3 DNA reads TGTGCCAGCACCGTCAGGGGGTACACCGGGGAGCTGTTTTTT. Residues: CASTVRGYTGELFF. Full variable domain (rest looked up from reference TRBV7-2 and TRBJ2-2): GAGVSQSPSNKVTEKGKDVELRCDPISGHTALYWYRQSLGQGLEFLIYFQGNSAPDKSGLPSDRFSAERTGGSVSTLTIQRTQQEDSAVYLCASTVRGYTGELFFGEGSRLTVL.

This clonotype has a handful of counts. The chain employs TRBV27 and TRBJ1-6; TRBD1 is a possible D gene (6 bases). Germline V gene data show CDR1 as MNHEY and CDR2 as SMNVEV (reference sequence). V was shortened by 2 bases and J by 6 bases, with 14 bases between the two germline ends. CDR3 size: 16 residues. The CDR3 DNA reads TGTGCCAGCAGTTTAGTGGGACAAGTGTCTAATTCACCCCTCCACTTT. This translates into CASSLVGQVSNSPLHF.

This chain links TRBV5-8 with TRBJ2-1; tentatively, D is TRBD1 or TRBD2 (6 bases each). This CDR3 spans 14 amino acids. CDR1 and CDR2 from the germline V gene are SGHTS and YDEGEE. The germline V and J ends were trimmed by 6 bases and 5 bases, with 15 bases remaining between them. In DNA form, the CDR3 reads TGTGCCAGCAATCGTTGGGGGGACAACAATGAGCAGTTCTTC. Encoded protein: CASNRWGDNNEQFF.

This clonotype was seen many times. The chain couples TRBV28 to TRBJ1-1; 8 positions agree with TRBD1. CDR3 length equals 14 residues. Germline values: CDR1 MDHEN, CDR2 SYDVKM. V trimming: 6 bases; J trimming: 1 base; junction bases outside the gene matches: 4. CDR3: CASSPTGGNTEAFF. In DNA form, the CDR3 reads TGTGCCAGCAGCCCTACAGGGGGGAACACTGAAGCTTTCTTT.

At least ten counts were recorded for this clonotype. The chain employs TRBV11-2 and TRBJ2-7; tentative D call: TRBD2 (5 bases). Germline CDR1 is SGHAT and CDR2 is FQNNGV. This CDR3 has 16 amino acids. Trimming took 0 bases from V and 2 from J, leaving 14 bases between them. The CDR3 coding sequence is TGTGCCAGCAGCTTAGAAGCTAGCCTAAGACCCTACGAGCAGTACTTC. This codes for CASSLEASLRPYEQYF.

This clonotype was seen ten or more times. The chain recombines TRBV18 with TRBJ1-3; D might be TRBD1 (5 bases). The germline V and J ends were trimmed by 8 bases and 2 bases, with 10 bases remaining between them. This CDR3 contains 13 residues. Germline V gives CDR1 KGHSH, CDR2 LQKENI. The CDR3 DNA reads as TGTGCCAGCAGCCCGGGGGCTGGAAACACCATATATTTT. This translates into CASSPGAGNTIYF.

Note on this clonotype: This may be a read error: a much more frequent sequence differs by one nucleotide. Here the CDR3 omits its conserved ending phenylalanine or tryptophan, so a read error is the likely source. The chain employs TRBV7-2 and TRBJ2-4, with a tentative D call TRBD1 (6 bases). V lost 4 bases and J lost 1, with 11 bases in between. Germline CDR1 is SGHTA and CDR2 is FQGNSA. This CDR3 comprises 15 residues. CDR3 in DNA: TGTGCCAGCAGCTCACAGGGTGCGGCCAAAAACATTCAGTACTGC. Protein sequence: CASSSQGAAKNIQYC.

This chain links TRBV11-2 with TRBJ1-1; D not resolved. Per the germline V gene, CDR1 is SGHAT and CDR2 is FQNNGV. This CDR3 is 17 amino acids long. V lost 4 bases and J lost 5, with 23 bases in between. CDR3: CASSSRPGLKERTEAFF. The CDR3 nucleotides are TGTGCCAGCAGCTCAAGGCCGGGTCTGAAAGAGAGGACTGAAGCTTTCTTT.

This clonotype showed up just a few times. This chain joins TRBV19 and TRBJ1-5; 9 bases line up with TRBD1. From germline, CDR1 is LNHDA and CDR2 SQIVND (reference sequence). V shed 3 bases and J 3 bases; nucleotides not matched to a gene: 12. CDR3 length equals 18 residues. For the CDR3, the DNA is TGTGCCAGTAGTATTGGGAGACGGGGGACAGGGCACAATCAGCCCCAGCATTTT. This gives the protein CASSIGRRGTGHNQPQHF. The full variable domain, rest sourced from reference TRBV19 and TRBJ1-5, is DGGITQSPKYLFRKEGQNVTLSCEQNLNHDAMYWYRQDPGQGLRLIYYSQIVNDFQKGDIAEGYSVSREKKESFPLTVTSAQKNPTAFYLCASSIGRRGTGHNQPQHFGDGTRLSIL.

This clonotype came up a few times. The DNA for the CDR3 is TGTGCCAGCAGTTCCGAGCCGGGTCTCTCCTACGAGCAGTACTTC. This translates into CASSSEPGLSYEQYF. The chain uses TRBV27 and TRBJ2-7, with D hard to call. V was shortened by 4 bases and J by 0 bases, with 13 bases between the two germline ends. This CDR3 is 15 amino acids long. Germline V gives CDR1 MNHEY, CDR2 SMNVEV (reference sequence).

At least ten counts were recorded for this clonotype. This chain connects TRBV7-8 to TRBJ1-3; D might be TRBD1 (5 bases). V was shortened by 0 bases and J by 7 bases, with 10 bases between the two germline ends. The CDR3 runs 14 residues. Germline CDR1 reads SGHVS; CDR2 reads FQNEAQ. In nucleotides, the CDR3 is TGTGCCAGCAGCTTAGCGGGGGTACCGAACACCATATATTTT. Its protein is CASSLAGVPNTIYF.